This T cell receptor beta chain was sequenced in a study of sequential checkpoint blockade in melanoma. Study observations and caveats: Patients with week-13 increases in T-cell fraction and clonality benefited about 30 times more often.

Treatment specified: randomized to nivolumab then ipilimumab (arm A) or the reverse (arm B). Losses at the gene ends were 6 bases for V and 7 bases for J; bases not matched to a gene: 13. The CDR3 has 16 residues. Germline V lookup: CDR1 MGHDK, CDR2 SYGVNS. This clone came up a few times. Its antigen is currently unknown. Clones were sequenced by immunoSEQ multiplex PCR, and TCRdb holds only the in-frame ones, with some missing. The sample has more than 2,000 clones; 13% to 15% are singletons. The rearrangement links TRBV25-1 to TRBJ1-2, with 11 nucleotides matching TRBD1. The TCR was taken from a human donor with melanoma. The specimen comprised tumor tissue (inferred from file names), sampled from a patient given nivolumab and ipilimumab in sequence. CDR3 residues: CASSLRGTGGFSGYTF. The DNA of the CDR3 is TGTGCCAGCAGCTTACGGGGGACAGGGGGGTTCAGTGGCTACACCTTC.